Reported below is one TCR beta chain. Its antigen is unidentified. Germline V CDR1 and CDR2: SGHRS, YFSETQ. The CDR3 runs to 15 residues. Trimming removed 5 bases from V and 0 bases from J; junction bases left unmatched: 4. The data stem from a study of response to subunit inactivated influenza vaccine. Study conclusions and caveats: A suggestion made by the authors is that each seasonal influenza vaccination recruits few new T cells.

TCRdb analysed the RT-PCR reads with MiXCR anew, one entry per CDR3 protein. The sample holds about 520,000 distinct CDR3 sequences; approximately 24% are singletons and the top ten take under 2.5%. Sequenced here: CD4+ T cells sorted from PBMCs, sampled 5 days after vaccination. This TCR derives from a man aged 50-59 years who received an inactivated influenza vaccine. The J gene is TRBJ2-3, the V gene TRBV5-1, with 9 bases fitting TRBD2. In DNA, the CDR3 is TGCGCCAGCAGTCCTAGCGGGATGAGCACAGATACGCAGTATTTT. Its protein product is CASSPSGMSTDTQYF.